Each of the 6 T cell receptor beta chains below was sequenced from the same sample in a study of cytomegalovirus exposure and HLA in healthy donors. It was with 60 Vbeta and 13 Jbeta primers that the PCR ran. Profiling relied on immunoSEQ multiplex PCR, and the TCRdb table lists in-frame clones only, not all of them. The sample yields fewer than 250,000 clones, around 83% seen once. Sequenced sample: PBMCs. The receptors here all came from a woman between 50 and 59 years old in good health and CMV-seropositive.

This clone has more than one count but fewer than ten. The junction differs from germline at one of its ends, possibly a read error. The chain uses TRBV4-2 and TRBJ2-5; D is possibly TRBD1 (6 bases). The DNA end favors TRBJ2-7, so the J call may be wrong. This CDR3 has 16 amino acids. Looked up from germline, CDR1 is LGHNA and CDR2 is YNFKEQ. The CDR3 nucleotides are TGTGCCAGCAGCCACAAGGCAGGGGATAGCTCCGACGAGCAGTACTTC. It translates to CASSHKAGDSSDEQYF.

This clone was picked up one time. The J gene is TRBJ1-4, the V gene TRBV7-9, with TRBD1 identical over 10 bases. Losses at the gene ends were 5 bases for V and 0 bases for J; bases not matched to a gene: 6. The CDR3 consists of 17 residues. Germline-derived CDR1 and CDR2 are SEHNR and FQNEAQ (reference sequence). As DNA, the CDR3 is TGTGCCAGCAGCACTGGACAGGGGGAGGCAACTAATGAAAAACTGTTTTTT. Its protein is CASSTGQGEATNEKLFF.

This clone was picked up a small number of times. The CDR3 reads CASSFVRGNQPQHF. The CDR3 nucleotides are TGTGCCAGCAGTTTCGTCAGGGGCAATCAGCCCCAGCATTTT. The rearrangement uses TRBV27 and TRBJ1-5, with a weak D call TRBD1 (5 bases). V was trimmed by 3 bases and J by 2 bases, leaving 8 bases between them. Germline CDR1 and CDR2: MNHEY and SMNVEV (reference sequence). This CDR3 has 14 residues.

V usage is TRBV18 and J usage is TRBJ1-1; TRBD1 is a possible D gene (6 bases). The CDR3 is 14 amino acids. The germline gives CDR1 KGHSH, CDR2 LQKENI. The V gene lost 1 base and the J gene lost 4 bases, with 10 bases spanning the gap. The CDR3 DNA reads TGTGCCAGCTCACCACGAGGGGGGGTCACTGAAGCTTTCTTT. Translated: CASSPRGGVTEAFF.

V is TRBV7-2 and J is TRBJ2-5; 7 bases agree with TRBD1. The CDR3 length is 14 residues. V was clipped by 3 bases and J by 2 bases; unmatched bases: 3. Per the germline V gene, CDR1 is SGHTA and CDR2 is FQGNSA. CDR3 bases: TGTGCCAGCAGCTTTTACAGGGGACAAGAGACCCAGTACTTC. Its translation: CASSFYRGQETQYF.

For the CDR3, the DNA is TGTGCCAGCAGCTTAGACTCTAGCGGGGGCGCCGGGGAGCTGTTTTTT. This encodes CASSLDSSGGAGELFF. V is TRBV7-2 and J is TRBJ2-2; TRBD2 matches 10 bases. CDR1 and CDR2 (germline): SGHTA, FQGNSA. This CDR3 has 16 amino acids. The junction had 5 bases not matched to a gene; V was cut back by 1 base and J by 6 bases.